These T cell receptor beta chains were read from a single sample in a study of blood T cell repertoires in COVID-19. The repertoire was sequenced with immunoSEQ multiplex PCR; TCRdb's copy has only in-frame clones and lacks some. The sample yields hundreds of thousands of clones, more than 85% seen once. The sample taken for sequencing was peripheral blood. The receptor source for this set is a woman between 25 and 40 years old with acute or convalescent COVID-19. The CDR3 runs from the conserved cysteine through the conserved F or W. Fields, in order: V gene, D gene, clone size, J gene, CDR3 DNA, CDR3 protein. D genes are given only for firm matches. Rows give clone size only sometimes, using once, few, many, or a class for an expanded clone.

TRBV2	TRBD1	-	TRBJ1-5	TGTGCCAGCAGTCCCCCCGGGACAGGGGTTCAGCCCCAGCATTTT	CASSPPGTGVQPQHF
TRBV4-1	TRBD1	once	TRBJ2-7	TGCGCCAGCAGCCTAACAGGGGGCTACGAGCAGTACTTC	CASSLTGGYEQYF
TRBV5-8	-	-	TRBJ1-6	TGTGCCAGCAGCTTGCGGGGGTCTAGCTCACCCCTCCACTTT	CASSLRGSSSPLHF
TRBV7-6	-	-	TRBJ2-7	TGTGCCAGCAGCCCCGAACAGCTAATTGCCTACGAGCAGTACTTC	CASSPEQLIAYEQYF
TRBV28	-	once	TRBJ1-1	TGTGCCAGCAGTTCTCCTCCAGTGAACACTGAAGCTTTCTTT	CASSSPPVNTEAFF
TRBV20-1	-	-	TRBJ2-5	TGCAGTGCTGCGCAAGAGACCCAGTACTTC	CSAAQETQYF
TRBV4-2	-	few	TRBJ1-5	TGTGCCAGCAGCCAAGATCTGTCGGACTCCCTTCAGCCCCAGCATTTT	CASSQDLSDSLQPQHF
TRBV13	-	-	TRBJ1-3	TGTGCCAGCAGCGGCACAGGGAAGGTAGACACCATATATTTT	CASSGTGKVDTIYF
TRBV30	TRBD2	-	TRBJ2-1	TGTGCCTGGCCCACCCAGCGGGGGGACGTCTCCTACAATGAGCAGTTCTTC	CAWPTQRGDVSYNEQFF
TRBV30	-	-	TRBJ2-3	TGTGCCTGGAGTGTCGGGTCGGGGACAGATACGCAGTATTTT	CAWSVGSGTDTQYF
TRBV9	-	-	TRBJ1-3	TGTGCCAGCAGCCCCCGGTCACCCTCTGGAAACACCATATATTTT	CASSPRSPSGNTIYF
TRBV18	-	-	TRBJ2-2	TGTGCCAGCACGCCCCGTCAAACCCAACGCGTCACCGGGGAGCTGTTTTTT	CASTPRQTQRVTGELFF
TRBV28	TRBD1	-	TRBJ2-1	TGTGCCAGCAGTTTCGATTCCGGGACAGGGCGTTACAATGAGCAGTTCTTC	CASSFDSGTGRYNEQFF
TRBV10-1	-	-	TRBJ2-7	TGCGCCAGCAGTCAGGCTAACTACGAGCAGTACTTC	CASSQANYEQYF
TRBV10-2	-	-	TRBJ2-5	TGCGCCAGCAGTCCGAAGGGGGAGACCCAGTACTTC	CASSPKGETQYF
TRBV9	TRBD1	-	TRBJ2-1	TGTGCCAGCAGCAAAGAGGGGGGACAGGGTTTTGGTGAGCAGTTCTTC	CASSKEGGQGFGEQFF